Below, 29 T cell receptor beta chains from the same sample are listed, as sequenced in a study of shared clonotypes between healthy human individuals. Using immunoSEQ multiplex PCR, the repertoire was profiled, and TCRdb retains in-frame clones only, with some absent. The sample holds about 470,000 clones, around 75% seen once. Specimen: PBMCs. The receptors here all came from a woman in her thirties or forties in good health. Some clones in this sample may be carry-over from other donors' samples.

The chain combines TRBV6-6 with TRBJ2-3, with D possibly TRBD2 on 6 matching bases. There are 15 residues in the CDR3. Germline CDR1 reads MNHNY; CDR2 reads SVGAGI (reference sequence). V was pared by 6 bases and J by 1 base, with 14 bases between. The DNA of the CDR3 is TGTGCCAGCAGCCCCGCGTGGGAGGGCACAGATACGCAGTATTTT. It yields the protein CASSPAWEGTDTQYF.

J is TRBJ2-7 and V is TRBV28, with D perhaps TRBD1 (5 bases). The CDR3 extends over 16 amino acids. Germline values: CDR1 MDHEN, CDR2 SYDVKM. V was trimmed by 10 bases and J by 3 bases, leaving 25 bases between them. CDR3 in DNA: TGTGCCACCTTAGGGGTACAGGCCTCTAGACTCTACGAGCAGTACTTC. The encoded protein is CATLGVQASRLYEQYF.

This clone was observed at least ten times. The V and J genes are TRBV9 and TRBJ2-2; tentative D call: TRBD2 (6 bases). This CDR3 has 14 residues. In germline, CDR1 is SGDLS, CDR2 YYNGEE. V lost 2 bases, J lost 3 bases, and 8 bases lay in between. This chain's CDR3 is CASSVGLYTGELFF. The CDR3 nucleotides are TGTGCCAGCAGCGTGGGACTGTACACCGGGGAGCTGTTTTTT.

This sequence joins TRBV2 and TRBJ1-2; no definite D call. The CDR3 runs to 14 residues. The V gene lost 7 bases and the J gene lost 4 bases, with 16 bases spanning the gap. Looked up from germline, CDR1 is SNHLY and CDR2 is FYNNEI. CDR3 amino acids: CASTSEAALYGYTF. The CDR3 nucleotides read TGTGCCAGCACGTCGGAGGCGGCACTCTATGGCTACACCTTC.

The chain combines TRBV19 with TRBJ2-1, with a weak D call TRBD2 (6 bases). Deletions cut 3 bases from V and 6 bases from J, with 15 bases between. Germline V gene data show CDR1 as LNHDA and CDR2 as SQIVND (reference sequence). This CDR3 spans 15 amino acids. Here the CDR3 DNA reads TGTGCCAGTAGTATTCGGCTAGCGAACGCCAATGAGCAGTTCTTC. Translated: CASSIRLANANEQFF.

In regard to this clone: The same CDR3 also results from other DNA sequences found in this sample. The J gene is TRBJ2-7, the V gene TRBV18, with TRBD1 matching 8 bases. Germline-derived CDR1 and CDR2 are KGHSH and LQKENI. CDR3 length equals 13 residues. The V segment lost 6 bases and the J segment 3 bases; nucleotides outside the gene matches: 4. The CDR3 DNA reads TGTGCCAGCTCCCCGGGACAGGACTACGAGCAGTACTTC. It translates to CASSPGQDYEQYF.

J is TRBJ2-1 and V is TRBV19, with TRBD2 matching 8 bases. The germline V gene has CDR1 LNHDA and CDR2 SQIVND (reference sequence). With 11 bases clipped from V and 2 bases from J, the junction kept 8 bases outside the gene matches. This CDR3 contains 14 residues. The CDR3 here is CAPGRALTYNEQFF. CDR3 bases: TGTGCCCCCGGGAGGGCTTTGACCTACAATGAGCAGTTCTTC.

The rearrangement links TRBV27 to TRBJ1-1, with unresolved D. Trimming stripped 5 bases from V and 5 bases from J, with 18 bases between. The CDR3 spans 15 residues. The germline V gene has CDR1 MNHEY and CDR2 SMNVEV (reference sequence). The CDR3: CASSKTVGRWTEAFF. CDR3 nucleotides: TGTGCCAGCAGTAAGACTGTCGGGCGGTGGACTGAAGCTTTCTTT.

The chain recombines TRBV7-9 with TRBJ1-1; possible D gene TRBD1, 5 bases. CDR1 and CDR2 from the germline V gene are SEHNR and FQNEAQ (reference sequence). V was cut by 5 bases and J by 3 bases, with 16 bases left in between. The CDR3 is 15 residues long. The CDR3 coding sequence is TGTGCCAGCAGCCTGTATTTGGGGGGGGACACTGAAGCTTTCTTT. Translating it yields CASSLYLGGDTEAFF.

V gene TRBV2 combines with J gene TRBJ1-3; tentatively, D is TRBD1 (6 bases). Germline CDR1 is SNHLY and CDR2 is FYNNEI. V dropped 4 bases and J dropped 2 bases, with 12 bases sitting between them. The CDR3 has 15 residues. CDR3: CASSAATGTGNTIYF. CDR3 nucleotide sequence: TGTGCCAGCAGTGCAGCAACAGGGACTGGAAACACCATATATTTT.

Note on this clone: This same CDR3 is encoded by further DNA sequences in the sample. The V gene is TRBV5-1, the J gene TRBJ2-7; tentatively, D is TRBD1 (5 bases). Germline CDR1 and CDR2: SGHRS and YFSETQ. This CDR3 region has 13 residues. Between the trimmed V and J ends, which lost 3 bases and 3 bases, there was a span of 10 bases. The CDR3 nucleotides are TGCGCCAGCAGCTGGGGCACCGGCTACGAGCAGTACTTC. Translation gives CASSWGTGYEQYF.

This clone turned up a few times. The V gene is TRBV28, the J gene TRBJ1-1, with a weak D call TRBD1 (6 bases). CDR1 and CDR2 from the germline V gene are MDHEN and SYDVKM. Trimming removed 6 bases at V and 2 bases at J, with 16 bases between. The CDR3 covers 15 residues. For the CDR3, the DNA is TGTGCCAGCAGCGGATACAGGGAAAGAAACACTGAAGCTTTCTTT. Protein: CASSGYRERNTEAFF.

This clone appeared once. The chain combines TRBV28 with TRBJ1-5; tentatively, D is TRBD1 (6 bases). Deletions cut 6 bases from V and 7 bases from J, with 16 bases between. CDR3 size: 14 residues. The V gene's germline CDR1 is MDHEN and CDR2 SYDVKM. In nucleotides, the CDR3 is TGTGCCAGCAGATTAGGGGGTTTTGGGCAGCCCCAGCATTTT. Amino acids: CASRLGGFGQPQHF.

This clone was seen a single time. DNA of the CDR3: TGTGCCAGCAGCTTAGATTACTCCAAAAACATTCAGTACTTC. Residues: CASSLDYSKNIQYF. The chain employs TRBV7-2 and TRBJ2-4; D call uncertain. Germline CDR1 and CDR2: SGHTA and FQGNSA. V gave up 1 base and J gave up 2 bases, with 6 bases separating them. The length of the CDR3 is 14 residues.

The CDR3 protein is CASSPGTPYNVEQFF. As DNA, the CDR3 is TGTGCCAGCAGTCCCGGGACCCCATATAATGTTGAGCAGTTCTTC. The chain uses TRBV6-5 and TRBJ2-1; tentatively, D is TRBD1 or TRBD2 (5 bases each). CDR3 length equals 15 residues. Trimming pared 5 bases from V and 9 bases from J, leaving 20 bases between. CDR1 and CDR2 from the germline V gene are MNHEY and SVGAGI.

This clone turned up a few times. The V gene is TRBV23-1, the J gene TRBJ2-2; possibly TRBD1 for D (6 bases). TRBV23-1 is identified as an open reading frame with a role that is uncertain. CDR3 size: 18 residues. Trimming removed 3 bases at V and 3 bases at J, with 20 bases between. The DNA of the CDR3 is TGCGCCAGCAGTCACTGGGTAGGGGGAGAGTGGTACACCGGGGAGCTGTTTTTT. The encoded protein is CASSHWVGGEWYTGELFF.

The J gene is TRBJ2-7, the V gene TRBV2, with 9 positions matching TRBD2. CDR3 length: 14 residues. Germline-derived CDR1 and CDR2 are SNHLY and FYNNEI. V shed 8 bases and J 3 bases; nucleotides not matched to a gene: 8. Written as DNA, the CDR3 is TGTGCCAGCGCGAGTAGCGGGAGTCTCTACGAGCAGTACTTC. It yields the protein CASASSGSLYEQYF.

V and J are TRBV5-4 and TRBJ2-7, with 12 bases identical to TRBD1. This CDR3 has 15 residues. CDR1 is SGHNT and CDR2 is YYREEE in the germline V gene (reference sequence). The V segment lost 4 bases and the J segment 9 bases; nucleotides outside the gene matches: 11. CDR3 region: CASSGGQGAPVGQYF. The CDR3 region has the DNA TGTGCCAGCAGCGGGGGACAGGGGGCCCCTGTTGGGCAGTACTTC. Complete variable domain (other parts from reference TRBV5-4 and TRBJ2-7): ETGVTQSPTHLIKTRGQQVTLRCSSQSGHNTVSWYQQALGQGPQFIFQYYREEENGRGNFPPRFSGLQFPNYSSELNVNALELDDSALYLCASSGGQGAPVGQYFGPGTRLTVT.

This clone has a count of ten or more. Other nucleotide sequences in the sample specify the same CDR3. The V gene is TRBV2, the J gene TRBJ2-7; D might be TRBD1 (5 bases). The V gene's germline CDR1 is SNHLY and CDR2 FYNNEI. The CDR3 spans 12 residues. V lost 2 bases and J 4 bases, leaving 6 bases between the germline ends. The DNA for the CDR3 is TGTGCCAGCAGTGAACAGGGATACGAGCAGTACTTC. Amino acid sequence: CASSEQGYEQYF.

CDR3 nucleotide sequence: TGTGCCAGCAAGCTGAGCGGGACCCACGAGCAGTACTTC. Amino acids: CASKLSGTHEQYF. This sequence joins TRBV6-6 and TRBJ2-7, with 7 nucleotides matching TRBD2. Per germline, CDR1 MNHNY and CDR2 SVGAGI (reference sequence). There are 13 residues in the CDR3. Trimming removed 7 bases from V and 5 bases from J; junction bases left unmatched: 8.

The chain joins TRBV5-1 to TRBJ2-7; D not certain. The CDR3 loop spans 14 amino acids. Germline V gene sequence: CDR1 SGHRS, CDR2 YFSETQ. Trimming shortened V by 2 bases and J by 6 bases, and 15 bases separated the two germline ends. The CDR3: CASSFTGPFLEQYF. CDR3 bases: TGCGCCAGCAGCTTTACGGGCCCCTTCCTCGAGCAGTACTTC.

This chain joins TRBV29-1 and TRBJ2-2, with a possible D match to TRBD2 (6 bases). CDR3 size: 13 residues. Trimming pared 6 bases from V and 7 bases from J, leaving 15 bases between. In germline, CDR1 is SQVTM, CDR2 ANQGSEA. The DNA for the CDR3 is TGCAGCGTAACTAGCCCTCGGGGCGGGGAGCTGTTTTTT. Amino acids: CSVTSPRGGELFF.

CDR3 nucleotide sequence: TGTGCCAGCAGCCGTGACAGGGCCTCCACTGAAGCTTTCTTT. It specifies CASSRDRASTEAFF. This chain uses TRBV5-4 with TRBJ1-1; 7 nucleotides line up with TRBD1. This CDR3 region has 14 residues. The J segment lost 4 bases and the V segment lost 4 bases, leaving 7 bases of the junction unmatched. Germline V gene data show CDR1 as SGHNT and CDR2 as YYREEE (reference sequence).

The chain couples TRBV2 to TRBJ2-3, with D perhaps matching TRBD2 (6 bases). Per the germline V gene, CDR1 is SNHLY and CDR2 is FYNNEI. V was trimmed by 5 bases and J by 5 bases, leaving 14 bases between them. There are 14 residues in the CDR3. The CDR3 sequence is CASSSGVMGDTQYF. The CDR3 DNA is TGTGCCAGCAGTTCGGGGGTAATGGGAGATACGCAGTATTTT.

The CDR3 protein is CATTQGTGLSSYNEQFF. CDR3 nucleotide sequence: TGTGCCACCACTCAGGGGACGGGCCTTAGCTCCTACAATGAGCAGTTCTTC. The chain joins TRBV15 to TRBJ2-1, with TRBD1 as a possible D gene (6 bases). This CDR3 spans 17 amino acids. CDR1 and CDR2 (germline): LNHNV, YYDKDF (reference sequence). V lost 7 bases, J lost 0 bases, and 19 bases lay in between.

The chain employs TRBV19 and TRBJ2-7; D is uncertain. V was clipped by 2 bases and J by 6 bases, with 8 bases between them. There are 12 residues in the CDR3. Germline CDR1 LNHDA, CDR2 SQIVND (reference sequence). The CDR3 loop reads CASSIRMGEQYF. In DNA form, the CDR3 reads TGTGCCAGTAGTATAAGGATGGGCGAGCAGTACTTC.

The V call is TRBV25-1, the J call TRBJ2-1; possibly TRBD1 for D (6 bases). Looked up from germline, CDR1 is MGHDK and CDR2 is SYGVNS. The CDR3 runs 14 residues. V lost 6 bases, J lost 9 bases, and 18 bases lay in between. The CDR3 region has the DNA TGTGCCAGCAGCCCCAGGACAGACACGAGTGAGCAGTTCTTC. Protein product: CASSPRTDTSEQFF.

The genes are TRBV7-6 and TRBJ2-3, with D possibly being TRBD2 (5 bases). This CDR3 comprises 14 residues. Trimming cost V 0 bases and J 3 bases, with 7 bases left between them. Germline V CDR1 and CDR2: SGHVS, FNYEAQ. CDR3 nucleotide sequence: TGTGCCAGCAGCTTAGCGGGAGTAACAGATACGCAGTATTTT. It codes for CASSLAGVTDTQYF.

About this clone itself: One end of the junction varies from germline; a read error may be responsible. The chain combines TRBV28 with TRBJ2-3; perhaps TRBD1 as D (5 bases). Germline V CDR1 and CDR2: MDHEN, SYDVKM. CDR3 length equals 12 residues. CDR3 region: CASSSLGDTRYF. CDR3 in DNA: TGTGCCAGCAGTTCCCTAGGGGATACGCGGTATTTT.